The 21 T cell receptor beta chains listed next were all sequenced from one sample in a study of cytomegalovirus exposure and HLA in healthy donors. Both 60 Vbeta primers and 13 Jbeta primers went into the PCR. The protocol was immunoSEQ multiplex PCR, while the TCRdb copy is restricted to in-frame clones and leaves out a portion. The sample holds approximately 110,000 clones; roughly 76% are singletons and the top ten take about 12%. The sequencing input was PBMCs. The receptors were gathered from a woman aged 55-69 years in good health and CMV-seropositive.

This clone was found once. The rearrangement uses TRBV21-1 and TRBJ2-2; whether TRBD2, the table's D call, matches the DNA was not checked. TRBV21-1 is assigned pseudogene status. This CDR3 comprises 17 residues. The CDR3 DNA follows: TGTGCCAGCAGCAGGAGGAGCGGGGGGGCCGAAGCCGGGGAGCTGTTTTTT. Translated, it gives CASSRRSGGAEAGELFF.

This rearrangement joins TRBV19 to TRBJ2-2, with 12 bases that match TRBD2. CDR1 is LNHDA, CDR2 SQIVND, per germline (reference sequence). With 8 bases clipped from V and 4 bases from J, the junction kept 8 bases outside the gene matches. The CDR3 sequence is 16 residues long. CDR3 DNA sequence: TGTGCCAGTGGGCTAGCGGGGGGGGCGAGCACCGGGGAGCTGTTTTTT. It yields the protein CASGLAGGASTGELFF.

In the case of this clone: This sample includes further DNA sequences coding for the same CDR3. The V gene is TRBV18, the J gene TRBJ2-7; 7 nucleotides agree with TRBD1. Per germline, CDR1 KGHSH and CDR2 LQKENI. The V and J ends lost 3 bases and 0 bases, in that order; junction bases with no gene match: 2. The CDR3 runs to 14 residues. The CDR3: CASSPRQGSYEQYF. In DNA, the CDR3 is TGTGCCAGCTCACCGCGACAGGGCTCCTACGAGCAGTACTTC.

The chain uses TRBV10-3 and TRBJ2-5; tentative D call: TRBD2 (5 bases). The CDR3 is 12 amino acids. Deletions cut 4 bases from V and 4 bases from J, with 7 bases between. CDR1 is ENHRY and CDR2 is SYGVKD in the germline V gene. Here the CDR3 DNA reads TGTGCCATCAGTGGACGGGGAGAGACCCAGTACTTC. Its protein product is CAISGRGETQYF.

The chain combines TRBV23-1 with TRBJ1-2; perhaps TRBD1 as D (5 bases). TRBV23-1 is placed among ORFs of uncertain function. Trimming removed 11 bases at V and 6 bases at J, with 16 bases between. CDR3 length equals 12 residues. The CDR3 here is CAECIGRDGYTF. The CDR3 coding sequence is TGCGCCGAGTGTATAGGCAGGGATGGCTACACCTTC.

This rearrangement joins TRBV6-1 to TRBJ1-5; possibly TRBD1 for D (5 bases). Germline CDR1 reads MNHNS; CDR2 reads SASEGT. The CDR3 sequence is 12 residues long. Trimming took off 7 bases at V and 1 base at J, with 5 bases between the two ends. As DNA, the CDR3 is TGTGCCAGCACAGGGAGCAATCAGCCCCAGCATTTT. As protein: CASTGSNQPQHF.

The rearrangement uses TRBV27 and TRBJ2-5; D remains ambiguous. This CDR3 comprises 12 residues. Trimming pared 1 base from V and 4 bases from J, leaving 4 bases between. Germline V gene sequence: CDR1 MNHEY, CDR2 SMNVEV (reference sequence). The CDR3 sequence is CASSLYLETQYF. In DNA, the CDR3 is TGTGCCAGCAGTTTATATCTAGAGACCCAGTACTTC.

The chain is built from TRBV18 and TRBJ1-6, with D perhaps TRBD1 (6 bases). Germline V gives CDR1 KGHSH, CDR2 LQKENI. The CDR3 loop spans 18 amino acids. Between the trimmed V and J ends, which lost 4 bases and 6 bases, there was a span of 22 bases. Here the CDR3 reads CASSQITGIAARNSPLHF. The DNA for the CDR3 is TGTGCCAGCTCACAGATAACAGGGATCGCCGCCCGTAATTCACCCCTCCACTTT.

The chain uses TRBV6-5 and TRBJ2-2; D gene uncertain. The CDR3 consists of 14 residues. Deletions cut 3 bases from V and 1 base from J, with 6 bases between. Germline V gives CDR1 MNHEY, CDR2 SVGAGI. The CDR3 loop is CASSYERNTGELFF. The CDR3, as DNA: TGTGCCAGCAGTTATGAGCGGAACACCGGGGAGCTGTTTTTT.

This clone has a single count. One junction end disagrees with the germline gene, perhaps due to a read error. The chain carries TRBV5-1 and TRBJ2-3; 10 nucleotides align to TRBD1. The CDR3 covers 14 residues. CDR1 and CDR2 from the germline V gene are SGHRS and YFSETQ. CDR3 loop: CANSLGQGSDTQYF. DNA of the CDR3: TGCGCCAACAGCTTGGGACAGGGGTCAGATACGCAGTATTTT.

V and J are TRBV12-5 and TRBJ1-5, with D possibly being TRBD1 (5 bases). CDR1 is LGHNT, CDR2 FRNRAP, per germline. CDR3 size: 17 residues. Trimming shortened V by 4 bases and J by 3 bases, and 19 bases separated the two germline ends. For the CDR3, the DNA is TGTGCTAGTGGTTCCCTTAACATGTGGGGGGTCAATCAGCCCCAGCATTTT. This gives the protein CASGSLNMWGVNQPQHF.

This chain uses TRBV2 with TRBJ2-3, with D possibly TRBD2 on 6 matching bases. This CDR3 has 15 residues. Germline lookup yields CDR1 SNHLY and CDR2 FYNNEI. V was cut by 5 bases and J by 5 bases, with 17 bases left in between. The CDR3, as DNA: TGTGCCAGCAGTCTACTCCGGGACTCACTAGATACGCAGTATTTT. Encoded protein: CASSLLRDSLDTQYF.

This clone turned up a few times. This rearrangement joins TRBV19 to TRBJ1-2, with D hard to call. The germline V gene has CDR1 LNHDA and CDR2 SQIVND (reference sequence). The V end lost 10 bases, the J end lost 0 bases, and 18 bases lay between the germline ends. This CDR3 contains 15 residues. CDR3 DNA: TGTGCCACTACCTTAGTCCCGCGAGCTAACTATGGCTACACCTTC. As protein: CATTLVPRANYGYTF. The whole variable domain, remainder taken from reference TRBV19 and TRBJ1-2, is DGGITQSPKYLFRKEGQNVTLSCEQNLNHDAMYWYRQDPGQGLRLIYYSQIVNDFQKGDIAEGYSVSREKKESFPLTVTSAQKNPTAFYLCATTLVPRANYGYTFGSGTRLTVV.

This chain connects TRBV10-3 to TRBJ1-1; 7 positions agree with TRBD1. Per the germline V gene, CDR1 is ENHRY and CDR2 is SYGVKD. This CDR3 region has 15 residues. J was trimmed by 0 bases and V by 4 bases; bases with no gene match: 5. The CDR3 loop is CAISGGDSLNTEAFF. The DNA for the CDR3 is TGTGCCATCAGTGGTGGGGACAGTTTGAACACTGAAGCTTTCTTT.

The CDR3 loop is CASSHAGTDYGYTF. DNA for the CDR3: TGCGCCAGCAGCCACGCCGGGACAGACTATGGCTACACCTTC. This rearrangement joins TRBV4-1 to TRBJ1-2; 7 bases match TRBD1. The V gene's germline CDR1 is MGHRA and CDR2 YSYEKL. The CDR3 loop spans 14 amino acids. V trimming: 3 bases; J trimming: 3 bases; junction bases outside the gene matches: 4.

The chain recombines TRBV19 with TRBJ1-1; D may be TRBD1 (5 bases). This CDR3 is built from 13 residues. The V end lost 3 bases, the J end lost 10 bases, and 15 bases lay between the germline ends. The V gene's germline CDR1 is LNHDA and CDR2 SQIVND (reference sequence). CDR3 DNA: TGTGCCAGTAGTATGGTAGGGGTTATTGGAGCTTTCTTT. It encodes CASSMVGVIGAFF. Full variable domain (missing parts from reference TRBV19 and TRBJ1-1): DGGITQSPKYLFRKEGQNVTLSCEQNLNHDAMYWYRQDPGQGLRLIYYSQIVNDFQKGDIAEGYSVSREKKESFPLTVTSAQKNPTAFYLCASSMVGVIGAFFGQGTRLTVV.

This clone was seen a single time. CDR3 sequence reads: CASSPRLAPKSGELFF. The CDR3 region has the DNA TGTGCCAGCAGCCCACGACTAGCACCAAAATCGGGGGAGCTGTTTTTT. The J gene is TRBJ2-2, the V gene TRBV7-2; 7 positions match TRBD2. Germline V gene sequence: CDR1 SGHTA, CDR2 FQGNSA. V lost 5 bases, J lost 8 bases, and 14 bases stayed unmatched. This CDR3 has 16 residues.

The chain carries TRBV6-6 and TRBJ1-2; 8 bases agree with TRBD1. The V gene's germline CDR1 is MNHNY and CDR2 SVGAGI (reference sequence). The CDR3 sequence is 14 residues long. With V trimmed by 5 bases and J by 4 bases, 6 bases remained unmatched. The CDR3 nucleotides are TGTGCCAGCAGTAGCGGGACAGGAGGCTATGGCTACACCTTC. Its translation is CASSSGTGGYGYTF.

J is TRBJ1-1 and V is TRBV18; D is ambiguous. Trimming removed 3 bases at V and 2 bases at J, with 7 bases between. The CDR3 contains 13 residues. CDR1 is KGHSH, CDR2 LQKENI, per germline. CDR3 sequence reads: CASSPLINTEAFF. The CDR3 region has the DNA TGTGCCAGCTCACCTTTAATTAACACTGAAGCTTTCTTT. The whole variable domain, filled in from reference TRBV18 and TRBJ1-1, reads NAGVMQNPRHLVRRRGQEARLRCSPMKGHSHVYWYRQLPEEGLKFMVYLQKENIIDESGMPKERFSAEFPKEGPSILRIQQVVRGDSAAYFCASSPLINTEAFFGQGTRLTVV.

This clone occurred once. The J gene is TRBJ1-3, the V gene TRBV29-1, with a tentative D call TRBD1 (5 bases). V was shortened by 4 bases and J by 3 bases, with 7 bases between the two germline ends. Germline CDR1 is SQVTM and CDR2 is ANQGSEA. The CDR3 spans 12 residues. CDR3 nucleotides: TGCAGCGTTGGACAGTTTGGAAACACCATATATTTT. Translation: CSVGQFGNTIYF.

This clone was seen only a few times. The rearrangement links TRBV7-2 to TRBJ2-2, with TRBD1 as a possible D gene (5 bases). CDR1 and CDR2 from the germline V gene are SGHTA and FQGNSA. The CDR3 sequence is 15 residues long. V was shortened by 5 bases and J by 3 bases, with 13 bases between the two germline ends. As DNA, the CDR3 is TGTGCCAGCAGCCCACGTGGGGCAGACACCGGGGAGCTGTTTTTT. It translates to CASSPRGADTGELFF.